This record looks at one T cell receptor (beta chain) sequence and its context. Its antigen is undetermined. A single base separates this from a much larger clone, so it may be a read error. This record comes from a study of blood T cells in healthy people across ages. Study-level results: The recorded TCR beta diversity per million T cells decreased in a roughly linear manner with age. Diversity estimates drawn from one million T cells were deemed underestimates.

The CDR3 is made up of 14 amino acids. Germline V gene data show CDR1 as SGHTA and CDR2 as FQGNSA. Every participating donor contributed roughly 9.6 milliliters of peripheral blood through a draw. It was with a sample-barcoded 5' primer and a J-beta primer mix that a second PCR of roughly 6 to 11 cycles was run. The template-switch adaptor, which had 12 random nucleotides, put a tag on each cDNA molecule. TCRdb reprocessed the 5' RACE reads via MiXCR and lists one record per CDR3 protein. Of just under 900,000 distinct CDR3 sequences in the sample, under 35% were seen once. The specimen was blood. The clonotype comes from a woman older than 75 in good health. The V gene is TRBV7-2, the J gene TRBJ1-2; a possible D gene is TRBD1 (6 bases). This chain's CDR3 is CASRLVQGDYGYTF. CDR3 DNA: TGTGCCAGCCGCTTAGTACAGGGCGACTATGGCTACACCTTC.